The 29 T cell receptor beta chains given below trace back to one sample, sequenced in a study of cytomegalovirus exposure and HLA in healthy donors. PCR was performed using 60 Vbeta and 13 Jbeta primers. Profiling relied on immunoSEQ multiplex PCR, and the TCRdb table lists in-frame clones only, not all of them. The table has 220,000 or so clones, about 72% seen once. The source material was PBMCs. These receptor sequences come from a male donor in good health and CMV-seronegative.

CDR3 DNA: TGTGCCAGCAGCCCCCCGGGTCGCGGGGACACAGATACGCAGTATTTT. It specifies CASSPPGRGDTDTQYF. This chain uses TRBV4-2 with TRBJ2-3; weak D call: TRBD2 (6 bases). Trimming shortened V by 4 bases and J by 2 bases, and 16 bases separated the two germline ends. The CDR3 is 16 amino acids. CDR1 and CDR2 (germline): LGHNA, YNFKEQ.

This sequence joins TRBV5-4 and TRBJ1-3; TRBD1 aligns across 8 bases. The V gene end was trimmed by 4 bases and the J gene end by 4 bases; junction bases not matched to a gene: 4. This CDR3 comprises 14 residues. The germline V gene encodes CDR1 SGHNT and CDR2 YYREEE (reference sequence). The CDR3 loop is CASSRTGPGNTIYF. CDR3 DNA sequence: TGTGCCAGCAGCCGGACAGGGCCAGGAAACACCATATATTTT.

The J gene is TRBJ1-3, the V gene TRBV7-2, with TRBD1 identical over 7 bases. Germline loops: CDR1 SGHTA, CDR2 FQGNSA. The CDR3 has 14 amino acids. Germline trimming cut 5 bases from V and 2 bases from J; bases unmatched to any gene: 3. In DNA, the CDR3 is TGTGCCAGCAGCCTTCAGGGGGCTGGAAACACCATATATTTT. This encodes CASSLQGAGNTIYF. The full variable domain, its missing parts supplied by reference TRBV7-2 and TRBJ1-3, is GAGVSQSPSNKVTEKGKDVELRCDPISGHTALYWYRQSLGQGLEFLIYFQGNSAPDKSGLPSDRFSAERTGGSVSTLTIQRTQQEDSAVYLCASSLQGAGNTIYFGEGSWLTVV.

This clone came up once. The rearrangement uses TRBV6-1 and TRBJ2-7, with TRBD1 matching 9 bases. The germline CDR1 and CDR2 sequences are MNHNS and SASEGT. This CDR3 is 15 amino acids long. Trimming at V came to 2 bases and at J to 6 bases, leaving 8 bases not matched to a gene. The CDR3 is CASSELGQGRSEQYF. The CDR3 DNA reads as TGTGCCAGCAGTGAATTGGGACAGGGCCGTAGCGAGCAGTACTTC.

The rearrangement links TRBV6-6 to TRBJ2-7; D gene uncertain. Trimming took 8 bases from V and 2 from J, leaving 10 bases between them. The CDR3 totals 12 residues. Germline V gene data show CDR1 as MNHNY and CDR2 as SVGAGI (reference sequence). This chain's CDR3 is CASSPNTYEQYF. CDR3 DNA: TGTGCCAGCTCTCCTAATACCTACGAGCAGTACTTC.

This chain connects TRBV6-6 to TRBJ1-2, with D possibly matching TRBD1 (6 bases). V lost 7 bases and J 5 bases, leaving 17 bases between the germline ends. CDR1 and CDR2 (germline): MNHNY, SVGAGI (reference sequence). CDR3 length: 14 residues. This CDR3 reads CASKVTGGGYGYTF. CDR3 DNA: TGTGCCAGCAAAGTTACTGGGGGCGGGTATGGCTACACCTTC.

The chain links TRBV7-3 to TRBJ2-3, with 12 bases lining up with TRBD2. This CDR3 is built from 13 residues. The trim removed 2 bases at V and 11 bases at J, leaving 2 bases unmatched. Germline CDR1 and CDR2: SGHTA and FQGTGA. In DNA form, the CDR3 reads TGTGCCAGCAGCTTAGGGGGACTAGCGGGGCAGTATTTT. It codes for CASSLGGLAGQYF.

The V and J genes are TRBV7-3 and TRBJ1-1; 10 bases align to TRBD1. Germline trimming cut 3 bases from V and 5 bases from J; bases unmatched to any gene: 6. CDR3 length equals 15 residues. The germline V gene has CDR1 SGHTA and CDR2 FQGTGA. The DNA for the CDR3 is TGTGCCAGCAGCTTCGGGACAGGGGCTAGGACTGAAGCTTTCTTT. Protein sequence: CASSFGTGARTEAFF.

The genes are TRBV10-3 and TRBJ1-2; perhaps TRBD1 as D (6 bases). V dropped 1 base and J dropped 11 bases, with 14 bases sitting between them. Germline CDR1 reads ENHRY; CDR2 reads SYGVKD. CDR3 length: 13 amino acids. In DNA, the CDR3 is TGTGCCATCAGTGAGTTAACAGGGAAGGCATACACCTTC. Residues: CAISELTGKAYTF.

V and J are TRBV7-3 and TRBJ2-3; perhaps TRBD2 as D (5 bases). V shed 2 bases and J shed 6 bases, with 9 bases lying between them. The CDR3 runs 13 residues. In germline, CDR1 is SGHTA, CDR2 FQGTGA. CDR3 sequence: CASSLEASDTQYF. CDR3 nucleotides: TGTGCCAGCAGCTTAGAGGCTAGCGATACGCAGTATTTT.

The rearrangement uses TRBV6-4 and TRBJ1-5; D may be TRBD1 (6 bases). Germline CDR1 and CDR2: MRHNA and SNTAGT. V was clipped by 2 bases and J by 2 bases, with 13 bases between them. The CDR3 contains 16 residues. The CDR3 DNA follows: TGTGCCAGCAGTGACGGGGGGGGGCTCGGCAATCAGCCCCAGCATTTT. Its translation: CASSDGGGLGNQPQHF.

The chain couples TRBV20-1 to TRBJ2-1, with D possibly matching TRBD1 (6 bases). The CDR3 loop spans 10 amino acids. Trimming cost V 5 bases and J 9 bases, with 8 bases left between them. The germline gives CDR1 DFQATT, CDR2 SNEGSKA (reference sequence). The CDR3 sequence: CSARTVEQFF. Here the CDR3 DNA reads TGCAGTGCTCGGACAGTTGAGCAGTTCTTC.

This clone showed up just a few times. J is TRBJ2-3 and V is TRBV6-5, with D hard to call. In germline, CDR1 is MNHEY, CDR2 SVGAGI. This CDR3 has 11 residues. Trimming left V 4 bases short and J 4 bases short, with 3 bases between. As DNA, the CDR3 is TGTGCCAGCAGTTCGGCAGATACGCAGTATTTT. Translation: CASSSADTQYF.

CDR3 protein: CASSLEGLYSNQPQHF. CDR3 DNA sequence: TGCGCCAGCAGCTTGGAGGGGCTCTATAGCAATCAGCCCCAGCATTTT. V is TRBV5-1 and J is TRBJ1-5; TRBD1 might be the D (5 bases). Between the trimmed V and J ends, which lost 0 bases and 0 bases, there was a span of 10 bases. The CDR3 consists of 16 residues. The germline V gene encodes CDR1 SGHRS and CDR2 YFSETQ.

This clone has just one count. The chain's CDR3 is CASSPLLGARINEQYF. The CDR3, as DNA: TGTGCCAGCTCCCCCCTCCTAGGGGCGCGTATCAACGAGCAGTACTTC. The chain has TRBV18 and TRBJ2-7, with D perhaps TRBD1 (5 bases). V was trimmed by 6 bases and J by 5 bases, leaving 23 bases between them. CDR3 length: 16 residues. In germline, CDR1 is KGHSH, CDR2 LQKENI.

This clone was seen more than once but under ten times. The gene calls are TRBV6-5 and TRBJ1-1; 11 positions agree with TRBD1. This CDR3 comprises 15 residues. J was trimmed by 3 bases and V by 5 bases; bases with no gene match: 5. Germline CDR1 and CDR2: MNHEY and SVGAGI. As DNA, the CDR3 is TGTGCCAGCAGTGGGACAGGGGGGCCCCACACTGAAGCTTTCTTT. It specifies CASSGTGGPHTEAFF.

This chain connects TRBV10-2 to TRBJ2-2; weak D call: TRBD1 (6 bases). Germline V CDR1 and CDR2: WSHSY, SAAADI. There are 13 residues in the CDR3. V was clipped by 9 bases and J by 1 base, with 9 bases between them. The CDR3 loop reads CASGGGNTGELFF. In nucleotides, the CDR3 is TGCGCCAGTGGGGGCGGGAACACCGGGGAGCTGTTTTTT.

This rearrangement joins TRBV11-3 to TRBJ2-7; the D gene is possibly TRBD1 (6 bases). The CDR3 has 13 residues. Per germline, CDR1 SGHNT and CDR2 YENEEA. V gave up 4 bases and J gave up 3 bases, with 10 bases separating them. CDR3 sequence (DNA): TGTGCCAGCAGCTCCCGGACAGACTACGAGCAGTACTTC. It is translated as CASSSRTDYEQYF.

The V call is TRBV19, the J call TRBJ2-7; TRBD2 is a possible D gene (6 bases). The ends were cut back, 4 bases at V and 4 bases at J, with 11 bases in the middle. CDR3 length equals 13 residues. Per the germline V gene, CDR1 is LNHDA and CDR2 is SQIVND (reference sequence). CDR3 in amino acids: CASSTGTPYEQYF. The CDR3 DNA sequence: TGTGCCAGTAGTACCGGGACTCCTTACGAGCAGTACTTC.

This clone appeared once. Different DNA sequences within this sample yield the same CDR3. J is TRBJ1-1 and V is TRBV19; D not resolved. The CDR3 runs 14 residues. The V gene lost 1 base and the J gene lost 1 base, with 7 bases spanning the gap. Germline values: CDR1 LNHDA, CDR2 SQIVND (reference sequence). CDR3 protein: CASSIGGGNTEAFF. CDR3 in DNA: TGTGCCAGTAGTATAGGTGGCGGGAACACTGAAGCTTTCTTT.

The chain links TRBV5-1 to TRBJ2-7; 9 positions agree with TRBD2. The germline V gene has CDR1 SGHRS and CDR2 YFSETQ. This CDR3 comprises 17 residues. The V segment lost 0 bases and the J segment 2 bases; nucleotides outside the gene matches: 9. The CDR3 loop is CASSLASGAGTTYEQYF. The CDR3 nucleotides are TGCGCCAGCAGCTTGGCTAGCGGGGCCGGGACTACCTACGAGCAGTACTTC.

This chain joins TRBV9 and TRBJ2-3, with TRBD2 matching over 11 bases. The junction had 9 bases not matched to a gene; V was cut back by 3 bases and J by 6 bases. Germline V CDR1 and CDR2: SGDLS, YYNGEE. The length of the CDR3 is 16 residues. This CDR3 reads CASSDIAGGVRDTQYF. CDR3 in DNA: TGTGCCAGCAGCGACATAGCGGGAGGGGTGAGGGATACGCAGTATTTT.

The V and J genes are TRBV4-2 and TRBJ2-1; 11 bases are a match to TRBD2. Germline V gene sequence: CDR1 LGHNA, CDR2 YNFKEQ. J was trimmed by 6 bases and V by 3 bases; bases with no gene match: 7. This CDR3 is built from 16 residues. The CDR3 sequence is CASSQDSGRGFNEQFF. The CDR3 region has the DNA TGTGCCAGCAGCCAGGATAGCGGGAGGGGCTTCAATGAGCAGTTCTTC.

CDR3 sequence (DNA): TGTGCCAGCAGCTGGGGTAGTCGGACTAGAACCAATGAGCAGTTCTTC. It codes for CASSWGSRTRTNEQFF. The chain has TRBV5-4 and TRBJ2-1, with 7 bases aligning to TRBD2. The length of the CDR3 is 16 residues. V shed 3 bases, J shed 6 bases, and the junction held 12 bases outside the gene matches. Germline V gives CDR1 SGHNT, CDR2 YYREEE (reference sequence).

This chain links TRBV11-2 with TRBJ2-5; a possible D gene is TRBD1 (7 bases). Trimming left V 6 bases short and J 5 bases short, with 10 bases between. Per the germline V gene, CDR1 is SGHAT and CDR2 is FQNNGV. CDR3 length: 12 amino acids. The CDR3: CASRSGGETQYF. CDR3 DNA: TGTGCCAGCAGATCAGGGGGGGAGACCCAGTACTTC.

This clone was observed a few times. The rearrangement uses TRBV7-4 and TRBJ2-7; 8 bases are shared with TRBD1. The V segment lost 2 bases and the J segment 4 bases; nucleotides outside the gene matches: 7. CDR1 is SGHVT and CDR2 is SQSDAQ in the germline V gene. CDR3 size: 15 residues. This chain's CDR3 is CASSLCGTGRYEQYF. The CDR3 nucleotides read TGTGCCAGCAGCTTATGTGGGACAGGTCGGTACGAGCAGTACTTC.

This sequence joins TRBV23-1 and TRBJ2-2; TRBD1 aligns across 7 bases. TRBV23-1 is given ORF status, its function remaining uncertain. The CDR3 sequence is 17 residues long. The V gene end was trimmed by 6 bases and the J gene end by 4 bases; junction bases not matched to a gene: 14. The CDR3 nucleotides are TGCGCCAGCAGGCGGTGCCAGAGTAACAGGGGCACCGGGGAGCTGTTTTTT. This encodes CASRRCQSNRGTGELFF.

The chain has TRBV28 and TRBJ2-5; a possible D gene is TRBD2 (5 bases). Germline V CDR1 and CDR2: MDHEN, SYDVKM. The CDR3 runs 14 residues. V shed 3 bases and J shed 1 base, with 9 bases lying between them. CDR3 bases: TGTGCCAGCAGTTTGTCGAGGGTCCAAGAGACCCAGTACTTC. It codes for CASSLSRVQETQYF.

V usage is TRBV6-1 and J usage is TRBJ1-2, with D tentatively TRBD1 (6 bases). V was trimmed by 4 bases and J by 3 bases, leaving 21 bases between them. Germline assignment: CDR1 MNHNS and CDR2 SASEGT. CDR3 length: 17 amino acids. The CDR3 is CASSGPPGTQVYYGYTF. CDR3 nucleotides: TGTGCCAGCAGTGGCCCCCCCGGGACACAGGTTTACTATGGCTACACCTTC.